There are a few counts of the clone carrying this TCR beta chain. Its antigen remains unidentified. This CDR3 is 13 amino acids long. Germline-derived CDR1 and CDR2 are SGHAT and FQNNGV. V lost 0 bases and J lost 5, with 7 bases in between. Attached unique molecular identifiers marked individual cDNA molecules. TCRdb re-called the 5' RACE reads with MiXCR, one entry per CDR3 protein. Of approximately 84,000 distinct CDR3 sequences listed, just under 15% were seen once; the top ten hold 5.5%. These data belong to a study of early T cells in non-severe SARS-CoV-2 infection. Study-level points and caveats: Comparison of clonotypes with VDJdb favored anti-spike CD8 responses while missing private and CD4 specificities.

The chain is built from TRBV11-2 and TRBJ2-5; no clear D. Sequencing input: whole blood. This receptor was taken from an adult who was a healthcare worker with PCR-confirmed SARS-CoV-2 infection or an uninfected control (not recorded which). The CDR3 loop is CASSLEVRETQYF. DNA for the CDR3: TGTGCCAGCAGCTTAGAGGTCCGGGAGACCCAGTACTTC.